This T cell receptor beta chain originates from a study of blood T cell repertoires in COVID-19. For the study at large: The United States, Italy and Spain supplied acute and convalescent COVID-19 samples.

The germline V gene has CDR1 LGHDT and CDR2 YNNKEL (reference sequence). The CDR3 loop spans 16 amino acids. V shed 0 bases and J shed 5 bases, with 16 bases lying between them. Assignments of participants to cohorts depended upon their own reported clinical history. Per the study methods: Using reference gene primer amplification, nucleated cell counts were estimated. The data were produced by immunoSEQ multiplex PCR, yet TCRdb's version contains in-frame clones alone and is incomplete. For V, J and clone size, that table is used; D and trimming come from the DNA. The sample contains some 260,000 clones, around four fifths of which appear only once.

The J gene is TRBJ1-1, the V gene TRBV3-1 (or the pseudogene TRBV3-2); D is unclear. Sequencing was performed on PBMCs or T cells enriched from blood (not recorded which). This TCR derives from a man younger than 40 with acute COVID-19. CDR3 sequence reads: CASSQDSGSRMTEAFF. The DNA of the CDR3 is TGTGCCAGCAGCCAAGATTCGGGGTCCAGGATGACTGAAGCTTTCTTT.